These 19 T cell receptor beta chains were all obtained from the same sample, sequenced in a study of cytomegalovirus exposure and HLA in healthy donors (dated by TCRdb to about 2017). The library relied on the immunoSEQ multiplex PCR assay. A mixture of 60 forward primers for TCR Vbeta segments and 13 reverse primers for TCR Jbeta segments was used in the multiplex PCR. TCRdb limited this immuneACCESS table to in-frame rearrangements with V and J called. A share of clones is missing; checked studies link under half to unresolved V genes, and the rest is unexplained. Across this sample there are about 150,000 clones, with about 85% seen only once. Approximately 1.3% of the sample comes from the top ten. The source material was PBMCs. These receptors came from a man in his fifties in good health and CMV-seropositive.

This chain links TRBV29-1 with TRBJ1-3; perhaps TRBD1 as D (5 bases). Germline CDR1 and CDR2: SQVTM and ANQGSEA. The CDR3 is 13 residues long. CDR3 sequence: CASSRDSGNTIYF. In DNA form, the CDR3 reads TGCGCCTCGTCCAGGGACTCTGGAAACACCATATATTTT.

This clone is a singleton in its sample. This chain connects TRBV7-2 to TRBJ2-7; D is perhaps TRBD1 (6 bases). V was cut by 5 bases and J by 3 bases, with 14 bases left in between. CDR1 and CDR2 (germline): SGHTA, FQGNSA. There are 14 residues in the CDR3. The CDR3 spells CASSPRQENYEQYF. CDR3 coding DNA: TGTGCCAGCAGCCCCCGACAGGAAAACTACGAGCAGTACTTC.

The genes are TRBV7-3 and TRBJ2-2; TRBD1 agrees at 7 bases. Germline loops: CDR1 SGHTA, CDR2 FQGTGA. The CDR3 contains 17 residues. J gave up 2 bases and V 1 base, and 7 bases lay outside the gene matches. The CDR3 sequence is CASSLSGPGGNTGELFF. The CDR3 DNA sequence: TGTGCCAGCAGCTTAAGTGGGCCAGGGGGTAACACCGGGGAGCTGTTTTTT.

The CDR3 sequence is CASSPEPVNLYEQYF. The CDR3 DNA reads TGCGCCAGCAGCCCCGAACCGGTGAATCTCTACGAGCAGTACTTC. This sequence joins TRBV5-1 and TRBJ2-7; D gene ambiguous. V lost 4 bases and J lost 3, with 17 bases in between. The CDR3 is 15 amino acids. CDR1 and CDR2 from the germline V gene are SGHRS and YFSETQ. Variable domain in full (rest from reference TRBV5-1 and TRBJ2-7): KAGVTQTPRYLIKTRGQQVTLSCSPISGHRSVSWYQQTPGQGLQFLFEYFSETQRNKGNFPGRFSGRQFSNSRSEMNVSTLELGDSALYLCASSPEPVNLYEQYFGPGTRLTVT.

This clone was detected a few times. J is TRBJ2-2 and V is TRBV11-3; tentative D call: TRBD1 (6 bases). CDR3 size: 13 residues. The V gene lost 5 bases and the J gene lost 6 bases, with 10 bases spanning the gap. The germline gives CDR1 SGHNT, CDR2 YENEEA. CDR3 in amino acids: CASSQQGPGELFF. DNA for the CDR3: TGTGCCAGCAGCCAACAGGGACCCGGGGAGCTGTTTTTT.

This clone appeared a single time. The chain carries TRBV4-2 and TRBJ2-3; 12 nucleotides match TRBD1. V gave up 4 bases and J gave up 6 bases; unmatched junction bases: 5. Germline lookup yields CDR1 LGHNA and CDR2 YNFKEQ. The CDR3 runs 15 residues. The CDR3 protein is CASSPGQGATDTQYF. DNA of the CDR3: TGTGCCAGCAGCCCGGGACAGGGGGCAACGGATACGCAGTATTTT.

This rearrangement joins TRBV14 to TRBJ1-1; 8 nucleotides agree with TRBD1. The CDR3 loop spans 18 amino acids. The germline CDR1 and CDR2 sequences are SGHDN and FVKESK. Unmatched junction bases numbered 10, after V lost 1 base and J lost 0 bases. CDR3 in DNA: TGTGCCAGCAGCCAAGCGCGTGGGGACAGGACTATGAACACTGAAGCTTTCTTT. This codes for CASSQARGDRTMNTEAFF.

The J gene is TRBJ1-2, the V gene TRBV28, with 9 bases fitting TRBD1. Germline V gives CDR1 MDHEN, CDR2 SYDVKM. The CDR3 runs to 15 residues. Trimming took 1 base from V and 2 from J; bases not matched to a gene: 2. The CDR3 nucleotides are TGTGCCAGCAGTTTATCCGACAGGGGGAACTATGGCTACACCTTC. Its translation is CASSLSDRGNYGYTF.

The V call is TRBV5-4, the J call TRBJ2-5, with 8 bases identical to TRBD2. Germline V lookup: CDR1 SGHNT, CDR2 YYREEE (reference sequence). Losses at the gene ends were 1 base for V and 5 bases for J; bases not matched to a gene: 4. There are 14 residues in the CDR3. The CDR3 DNA follows: TGTGCCAGCAGCTTGCGGGAGGGCCATGAGACCCAGTACTTC. It encodes CASSLREGHETQYF. Looking up the rest from reference TRBV5-4 and TRBJ2-5 gives the full variable domain: ETGVTQSPTHLIKTRGQQVTLRCSSQSGHNTVSWYQQALGQGPQFIFQYYREEENGRGNFPPRFSGLQFPNYSSELNVNALELDDSALYLCASSLREGHETQYFGPGTRLLVL.

The V call is TRBV19, the J call TRBJ2-3; TRBD2 matches at 7 bases. The germline V gene has CDR1 LNHDA and CDR2 SQIVND (reference sequence). V shed 4 bases, J shed 3 bases, and the junction held 7 bases outside the gene matches. The CDR3 contains 15 residues. The CDR3 region is CASSTGLAATDTQYF. The CDR3 DNA sequence: TGTGCCAGTAGTACGGGGCTAGCGGCGACAGATACGCAGTATTTT.

J is TRBJ1-5 and V is TRBV27; maybe TRBD1 (5 bases). Germline V gene sequence: CDR1 MNHEY, CDR2 SMNVEV (reference sequence). Between the trimmed V and J ends, which lost 0 bases and 3 bases, there was a span of 12 bases. This CDR3 spans 16 amino acids. The CDR3 loop is CASSLSAGVTNQPQHF. Here the CDR3 DNA reads TGTGCCAGCAGTTTATCGGCGGGGGTCACCAATCAGCCCCAGCATTTT.

The rearrangement joins TRBV2 to TRBJ2-2; 7 bases align to TRBD1. Germline V CDR1 and CDR2: SNHLY, FYNNEI. Trimming cost V 4 bases and J 1 base; bases outside gene matches: 6. The CDR3 covers 16 residues. The CDR3 bases are TGTGCCAGCAGTGTAAGGGGGCACAAGAACACCGGGGAGCTGTTTTTT. It specifies CASSVRGHKNTGELFF.

This chain connects TRBV7-9 to TRBJ2-2, with 15 positions matching TRBD2. CDR3 length equals 18 residues. Germline CDR1 SEHNR, CDR2 FQNEAQ (reference sequence). The V and J ends lost 6 bases and 7 bases, in that order; junction bases with no gene match: 12. The CDR3 region is CASSPGTSGRLRNGELFF. The DNA of the CDR3 is TGTGCCAGCAGTCCTGGGACTAGCGGGAGGCTCAGGAACGGGGAGCTGTTTTTT.

V and J are TRBV9 and TRBJ1-1; D possibly corresponds to TRBD1 (6 bases). CDR1 and CDR2 (germline): SGDLS, YYNGEE. The CDR3 loop spans 13 amino acids. V gave up 3 bases and J gave up 4 bases, with 10 bases separating them. This chain's CDR3 is CASSATGTTEAFF. The CDR3 DNA reads TGTGCCAGCAGCGCTACAGGGACCACTGAAGCTTTCTTT.

The rearrangement joins TRBV27 to TRBJ2-1, with 8 positions matching TRBD1. V was clipped by 5 bases and J by 3 bases; unmatched bases: 6. This CDR3 has 15 amino acids. In germline, CDR1 is MNHEY, CDR2 SMNVEV (reference sequence). This CDR3 is CASSPGTGLYNEQFF. DNA of the CDR3: TGTGCCAGCAGTCCGGGGACAGGTCTCTACAATGAGCAGTTCTTC.

The chain employs TRBV6-5 and TRBJ2-2, with 10 bases fitting TRBD2. Germline V CDR1 and CDR2: MNHEY, SVGAGI. This CDR3 is built from 15 residues. With V trimmed by 8 bases and J by 7 bases, 10 bases remained unmatched. The CDR3 sequence: CASGISGGKIGELFF. The CDR3 nucleotides are TGTGCCAGCGGTATTAGCGGGGGGAAGATCGGGGAGCTGTTTTTT.

V and J are TRBV9 and TRBJ2-2, with 14 bases lining up with TRBD2. The CDR3 runs to 18 residues. Germline V gene sequence: CDR1 SGDLS, CDR2 YYNGEE. V shed 0 bases, J shed 6 bases, and the junction held 7 bases outside the gene matches. Here the CDR3 DNA reads TGTGCCAGCAGCGTAGCTGGACTAGCGGGAGGTTTTGCCGGGGAGCTGTTTTTT. Its translation is CASSVAGLAGGFAGELFF. The entire variable domain, with the rest obtained from reference TRBV9 and TRBJ2-2, is as follows: DSGVTQTPKHLITATGQRVTLRCSPRSGDLSVYWYQQSLDQGLQFLIQYYNGEERAKGNILERFSAQQFPDLHSELNLSSLELGDSALYFCASSVAGLAGGFAGELFFGEGSRLTVL.

This chain joins TRBV5-1 and TRBJ2-2, with 9 bases lining up with TRBD1. Trimming at V came to 1 base and at J to 4 bases, leaving 2 bases not matched to a gene. The CDR3 loop spans 15 amino acids. Germline CDR1 reads SGHRS; CDR2 reads YFSETQ. The CDR3, as DNA: TGCGCCAGCAGCTTGCAGACAGGGGGCACCGGGGAGCTGTTTTTT. Encoded protein: CASSLQTGGTGELFF.

The chain joins TRBV1 to TRBJ2-7; the table gives TRBD1 as D, unverified against the DNA. TRBV1 corresponds to a pseudogene. The CDR3 totals 19 residues. The CDR3 bases are TGCACCAGCAGCCAAGCCGGGACAGGGGCGCTAGCGGGCTCCTACGAGCAGTACTTC. Protein sequence: CTSSQAGTGALAGSYEQYF.